This passage covers 2 T cell receptor beta chains from one sample sequenced in a study of T cells in Graves' hyperthyroidism and ophthalmopathy. What was amplified from RNA transcripts were TCR beta CDR3 regions. TCR CDR3 underwent first-round RT-PCR with the HTBI primer set. Each CDR3 protein gets one entry after TCRdb re-called the multiplex PCR reads with MiXCR. The sample shows about 360,000 distinct CDR3 sequences, around 25% of them seen only once. Sample: blood. The receptors originated from a man in his fifties with Graves' hyperthyroidism.

This clonotype was recorded a few times. The rearrangement uses TRBV7-6 and TRBJ2-7; D is undetermined. Trimming removed 5 bases at V and 3 bases at J, with 14 bases between. The germline V gene has CDR1 SGHVS and CDR2 FNYEAQ. The CDR3 sequence is 14 residues long. CDR3 DNA sequence: TGTGCCAGCAGCGCGACACCCGAGGACTACGAGCAGTACTTC. Residues: CASSATPEDYEQYF.

The chain uses TRBV6-1 and TRBJ1-4; a weak D match, TRBD1 (6 bases). CDR1 MNHNS and CDR2 SASEGT come from the germline V gene. The CDR3 runs 15 residues. Trimming pared 6 bases from V and 3 bases from J, leaving 14 bases between. The CDR3 reads CASRKGGHANEKLFF. CDR3 in DNA: TGTGCCAGCAGGAAGGGGGGACATGCTAATGAAAAACTGTTTTTT.